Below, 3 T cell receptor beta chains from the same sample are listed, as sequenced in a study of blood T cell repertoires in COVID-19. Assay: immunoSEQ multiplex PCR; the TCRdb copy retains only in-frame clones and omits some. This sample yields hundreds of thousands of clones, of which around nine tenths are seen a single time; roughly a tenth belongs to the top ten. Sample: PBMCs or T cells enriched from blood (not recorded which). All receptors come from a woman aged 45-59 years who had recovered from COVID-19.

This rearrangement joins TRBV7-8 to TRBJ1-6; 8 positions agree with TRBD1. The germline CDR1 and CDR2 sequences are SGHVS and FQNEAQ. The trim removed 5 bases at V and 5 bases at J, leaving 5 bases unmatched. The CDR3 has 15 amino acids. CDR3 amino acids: CASSPGTGDNSPLHF. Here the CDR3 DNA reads TGTGCCAGCAGCCCAGGGACAGGTGATAATTCACCCCTCCACTTT. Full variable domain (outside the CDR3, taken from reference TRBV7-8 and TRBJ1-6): GAGVSQSPRYKVAKRGQDVALRCDPISGHVSLFWYQQALGQGPEFLTYFQNEAQLDKSGLPSDRFFAERPEGSVSTLKIQRTQQEDSAVYLCASSPGTGDNSPLHFGNGTRLTVT.

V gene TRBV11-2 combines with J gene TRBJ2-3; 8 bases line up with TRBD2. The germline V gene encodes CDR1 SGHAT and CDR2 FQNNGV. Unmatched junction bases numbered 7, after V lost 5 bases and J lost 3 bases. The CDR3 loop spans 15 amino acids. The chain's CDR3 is CASSPRGGTTDTQYF. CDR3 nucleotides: TGTGCCAGCAGCCCCCGGGGGGGCACGACAGATACGCAGTATTTT.

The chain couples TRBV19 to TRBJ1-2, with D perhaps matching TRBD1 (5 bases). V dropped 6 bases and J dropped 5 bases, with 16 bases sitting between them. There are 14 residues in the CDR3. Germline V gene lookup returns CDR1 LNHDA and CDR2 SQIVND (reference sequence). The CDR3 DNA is TGTGCCAGTAGACGGGGGGACGGACCATATGGCTACACCTTC. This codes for CASRRGDGPYGYTF.